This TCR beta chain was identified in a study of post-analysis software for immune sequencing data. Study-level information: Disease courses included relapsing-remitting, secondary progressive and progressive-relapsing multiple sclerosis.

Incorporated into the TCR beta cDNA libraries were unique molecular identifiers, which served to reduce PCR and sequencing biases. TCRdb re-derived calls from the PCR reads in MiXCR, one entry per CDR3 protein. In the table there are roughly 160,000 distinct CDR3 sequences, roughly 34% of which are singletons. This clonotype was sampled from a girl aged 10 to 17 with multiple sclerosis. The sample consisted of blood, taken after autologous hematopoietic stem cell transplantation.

The CDR3 nucleotides are TGCGCCAGCAGCATATGGACAGGAGAAGAGACCCAGTACTTC. This encodes CASSIWTGEETQYF. The J gene is TRBJ2-5, the V gene TRBV5-1, with 7 bases identical to TRBD1. V shed 4 bases and J 3 bases; nucleotides not matched to a gene: 6. In germline, CDR1 is SGHRS, CDR2 YFSETQ. This CDR3 has 14 amino acids.